This T cell receptor (beta chain) was captured by sequencing in a study of shared T cell receptors in the human thymus. The repertoire was sequenced with immunoSEQ multiplex PCR; TCRdb's copy has only in-frame clones and lacks some. Among about 730,000 clones listed, roughly 88% were seen once. This CDR3 region has 16 residues. The J segment lost 5 bases and the V segment lost 5 bases, leaving 11 bases of the junction unmatched. Per the germline V gene, CDR1 is SGHRS and CDR2 is YFSETQ. These sequences were also reported in another study, on human thymus T cells. That source reports: Having surgery to correct congenital heart defects, healthy Finnish infants acted as the donors. Corrective cardiac operations yielded the resected thymus tissue. It looked as if thymic and blood repertoires used V and J genes in a biased way. In unrelated individuals, thymic repertoires overlapped highly, according to related research.

The chain joins TRBV5-1 to TRBJ1-1, with TRBD1 identical over 11 bases. Sequenced sample: thymocytes. The receptor comes from a girl less than two years old with a congenital heart defect. The CDR3 spells CASSSRTGGGGTEAFF. CDR3 DNA: TGCGCCAGCAGTTCTCGGACAGGGGGCGGAGGGACTGAAGCTTTCTTT.